What follows are 8 T cell receptor beta chains derived from one specimen sequenced in a study of PD-1 blockade in classical Hodgkin lymphoma. Sequencing used immunoSEQ multiplex PCR; TCRdb keeps in-frame clones, though not all of them. The table includes roughly 12,000 clones, about 85% detected once. The time point is: cycle 4 day 1 (C4D1), after more than five weeks of nivolumab. Every patient relapsed after autologous stem cell transplantation, and brentuximab vedotin exposure varied. Applied to thawed PBMCs, magnetic negative selection was the method used to isolate CD8+ T cells. Sequenced material: CD8+ T cells from blood, taken before the fourth cycle of nivolumab. These receptors were obtained from a human donor with classical Hodgkin lymphoma. The donor label of this sample is uncertain.

This sequence joins TRBV30 and TRBJ1-1; D remains unclear. Germline-derived CDR1 and CDR2 are GTSNPN and SVGIG (reference sequence). V lost 5 bases, J lost 1 base, and 8 bases lay in between. The CDR3 consists of 12 residues. The CDR3 sequence: CAWATGNTEAFF. As DNA, the CDR3 is TGTGCCTGGGCAACCGGGAACACTGAAGCTTTCTTT.

The gene calls are TRBV30 and TRBJ1-5; D is ambiguous. Germline lookup yields CDR1 GTSNPN and CDR2 SVGIG (reference sequence). The CDR3 has 13 amino acids. Trimming took off 4 bases at V and 0 bases at J, with 7 bases between the two ends. The CDR3 reads CAWTQYSNQPQHF. Written as DNA, the CDR3 is TGTGCCTGGACACAGTATAGCAATCAGCCCCAGCATTTT. The entire variable domain, with the rest obtained from reference TRBV30 and TRBJ1-5, is as follows: SQTIHQWPATLVQPVGSPLSLECTVEGTSNPNLYWYRQAAGRGLQLLFYSVGIGQISSEVPQNLSASRPQDRQFILSSKKLLLSDSGFYLCAWTQYSNQPQHFGDGTRLSIL.

The chain has TRBV27 and TRBJ2-1; 8 nucleotides match TRBD1. V shed 6 bases and J 12 bases; nucleotides not matched to a gene: 7. The CDR3 totals 12 residues. Germline-derived CDR1 and CDR2 are MNHEY and SMNVEV (reference sequence). The DNA of the CDR3 is TGTGCCAGCAGCCCAGGGGACAGGATGCAGTTCTTC. It translates to CASSPGDRMQFF.

The gene calls are TRBV9 and TRBJ1-2; D may be TRBD1 (5 bases). The germline V gene encodes CDR1 SGDLS and CDR2 YYNGEE. Trimming pared 4 bases from V and 0 bases from J, leaving 16 bases between. The CDR3 consists of 16 residues. The CDR3 nucleotides read TGTGCCAGCAGCCTAACGACAGCTCCCCCTAACTATGGCTACACCTTC. It yields the protein CASSLTTAPPNYGYTF.

The chain carries TRBV7-2 and TRBJ1-1, with D perhaps matching TRBD1 (5 bases). CDR1 and CDR2 from the germline V gene are SGHTA and FQGNSA. V was clipped by 4 bases and J by 12 bases, with 15 bases between them. There are 12 residues in the CDR3. The CDR3 DNA follows: TGTGCCAGCAGCTCTCTGGGGGGGGGACCTTTCTTT. Amino acid sequence: CASSSLGGGPFF.

The chain links TRBV4-2 to TRBJ2-7; D perhaps matches TRBD2 (6 bases). The germline V gene encodes CDR1 LGHNA and CDR2 YNFKEQ. Trimming shortened V by 0 bases and J by 4 bases, and 16 bases separated the two germline ends. This CDR3 has 16 amino acids. The CDR3 here is CASSQEAVGLPYEQYF. The CDR3, as DNA: TGTGCCAGCAGCCAAGAGGCGGTGGGACTCCCATACGAGCAGTACTTC.

This clone appeared a few times. CDR3 sequence (DNA): TGTGCCAGCAAACCCCGAGGGGGCGATCAGCCCCAGCATTTT. It codes for CASKPRGGDQPQHF. The chain has TRBV2 and TRBJ1-5; the match to TRBD1 covers 7 bases. The CDR3 spans 14 residues. CDR1 is SNHLY and CDR2 is FYNNEI in the germline V gene. V lost 7 bases, J lost 5 bases, and 8 bases stayed unmatched.

This clone was recorded once. V gene TRBV19 combines with J gene TRBJ2-1; 10 nucleotides align to TRBD2. This CDR3 has 13 residues. The ends lost 10 bases at V and 4 bases at J; junction bases unmatched: 4. Germline V gene lookup returns CDR1 LNHDA and CDR2 SQIVND (reference sequence). For the CDR3, the DNA is TGTGCCATAGCGGGAGGACCGTACAATGAGCAGTTCTTC. This encodes CAIAGGPYNEQFF.